Described below is a single T cell receptor beta chain sequence and its context. CDR1 is LGHNA and CDR2 is YSLEER in the germline V gene. V was clipped by 0 bases and J by 7 bases; unmatched bases: 10. The CDR3 sequence is 17 residues long. Study processing details: Reference gene primer amplification in the assay estimated nucleated cell counts. Profiling relied on immunoSEQ multiplex PCR, and the TCRdb table lists in-frame clones only, not all of them. V and J calls and clone size are those listed in that table; D and trimming were worked out from the DNA. The repertoire holds about 260,000 clones, with more than 70% as singletons. The sample is drawn from a study of blood T cell repertoires in COVID-19. For the study at large: PBMCs, B-cell-depleted T cells, or T cells were the source of the cDNA or gDNA that made up the material.

The sequenced sample consisted of peripheral blood. The clonotype originates from a woman in her fifties or sixties with acute or convalescent COVID-19. V is TRBV4-3 and J is TRBJ1-5; 9 bases match TRBD1. The CDR3 region has the DNA TGCGCCAGCAGCCAAGATGAGGGGGACAGGGTTCGACAGCCCCAGCATTTT. The encoded protein is CASSQDEGDRVRQPQHF.